Presented here are 30 T cell receptor beta chains from one specimen sequenced in a study of T cell repertoires in cytomegalovirus infection. The antigens of these receptors remain unknown. TCRdb used MiXCR to reprocess the reads, holding one entry per CDR3 protein. The sample has 80,000 or so distinct CDR3 sequences; under 30% are singletons. The material sequenced was CD8+ T cells from cultured PBMCs, taken from culture after CMV antigen stimulation. The receptors here all came from a human donor in good health (CMV status not recorded). Some clones in this sample may be carry-over from other donors' samples.

The V call is TRBV5-1, the J call TRBJ2-7; 9 bases line up with TRBD2. J was trimmed by 9 bases and V by 5 bases; bases with no gene match: 15. The CDR3 is made up of 15 amino acids. Germline V CDR1 and CDR2: SGHRS, YFSETQ. Here the CDR3 DNA reads TGCGCCAGCAGTTCCCCGGCTAGCGGGGTAGAGGGGCAGTACTTC. Translation: CASSSPASGVEGQYF.

The chain links TRBV5-6 to TRBJ2-1; 9 bases fit TRBD2. CDR1 and CDR2 from the germline V gene are SGHDT and YYEEEE. Germline trimming cut 0 bases from V and 9 bases from J; bases unmatched to any gene: 13. CDR3 size: 17 residues. Here the CDR3 DNA reads TGTGCCAGCAGCTTGGGGCCTAGCGGGACCTGGGTCGGTGAGCAGTTCTTC. Translating gives CASSLGPSGTWVGEQFF.

This clonotype was recorded a few times. The chain has TRBV4-3 and TRBJ2-7; perhaps TRBD1 as D (6 bases). CDR1 and CDR2 from the germline V gene are LGHNA and YSLEER. The CDR3 is 13 amino acids. Trimming pared 1 base from V and 7 bases from J, leaving 11 bases between. CDR3 sequence reads: CASSQARGWEQYF. CDR3 in DNA: TGCGCCAGCAGCCAAGCCAGGGGCTGGGAGCAGTACTTC.

The table lists this clonotype with many counts. The chain couples TRBV7-2 to TRBJ2-7; the D is unclear. The germline V gene encodes CDR1 SGHTA and CDR2 FQGNSA. Trimming left V 4 bases short and J 2 bases short, with 15 bases between. There are 15 residues in the CDR3. The CDR3 bases are TGTGCCAGCAGCTCGGCAGGACCCTCACCCTACGAGCAGTACTTC. Its protein is CASSSAGPSPYEQYF.

This clonotype was seen at least ten times. The chain joins TRBV6-5 to TRBJ2-1, with D perhaps being TRBD1 or TRBD2 (5 bases each). The germline gives CDR1 MNHEY, CDR2 SVGAGI. The CDR3 has 19 amino acids. Trimming left V 5 bases short and J 5 bases short, with 28 bases between. CDR3 nucleotide sequence: TGTGCCAGCAGTCACAACGGGCAGGGATGGGCTGGGACGGACAATGAGCAGTTCTTC. Amino acids: CASSHNGQGWAGTDNEQFF.

There are a few counts of this clonotype. The gene calls are TRBV6-5 and TRBJ2-1; D might be TRBD2 (7 bases). V was cut by 3 bases and J by 10 bases, with 16 bases left in between. The CDR3 is made up of 14 amino acids. CDR1 is MNHEY and CDR2 is SVGAGI in the germline V gene. DNA for the CDR3: TGTGCCAGCAGTTATTCGCGGGGGCCGGGAGAGCAGTTCTTC. It specifies CASSYSRGPGEQFF.

The rearrangement uses TRBV6-1 and TRBJ2-3, with D perhaps matching TRBD2 (6 bases). Germline CDR1 reads MNHNS; CDR2 reads SASEGT. The V and J ends lost 5 bases and 1 base respectively, with 16 bases between them. This CDR3 has 16 amino acids. The CDR3 region is CASSSLRTGGTDTQYF. In DNA, the CDR3 is TGTGCCAGCAGTTCCCTTAGAACGGGGGGCACAGATACGCAGTATTTT.

A note on this clonotype: The junction differs from germline at one of its ends, possibly a read error. The rearrangement uses TRBV4-1 and TRBJ2-2, with TRBD1 matching over 10 bases. Germline V gives CDR1 MGHRA, CDR2 YSYEKL. CDR3 length equals 16 residues. The CDR3: CASSQDQTGGTEELFF. The CDR3 DNA reads as TGCGCCAGCAGCCAAGATCAGACAGGGGGCACCGAGGAGCTGTTTTTT.

The CDR3 DNA follows: TGTGCCAGCAGCTTGGACTTAAATGAGCAGTTCTTC. Its protein product is CASSLDLNEQFF. The V gene is TRBV5-4, the J gene TRBJ2-1; D is undetermined. CDR1 is SGHNT, CDR2 YYREEE, per germline (reference sequence). CDR3 length equals 12 residues. V shed 0 bases and J shed 7 bases, with 5 bases lying between them.

This rearrangement joins TRBV5-1 to TRBJ2-1; 7 bases match TRBD2. The CDR3 spans 13 residues. Germline V gene sequence: CDR1 SGHRS, CDR2 YFSETQ. J was trimmed by 6 bases and V by 5 bases; bases with no gene match: 5. The CDR3 DNA is TGCGCCAGCAGACCAGCGGGAACCAATGAGCAGTTCTTC. This gives the protein CASRPAGTNEQFF.

This clonotype showed up many times. The chain employs TRBV29-1 and TRBJ2-5, with 10 positions matching TRBD2. Trimming took 3 bases from V and 1 from J; bases not matched to a gene: 2. Germline V gives CDR1 SQVTM, CDR2 ANQGSEA. The CDR3 length is 14 residues. The CDR3 DNA is TGCAGCGTTGAGTGGACTAGCGGCCAAGAGACCCAGTACTTC. Translated, it gives CSVEWTSGQETQYF.

The rearrangement joins TRBV28 to TRBJ2-2; D possibly corresponds to TRBD2 (7 bases). The CDR3 runs to 15 residues. The ends were cut back, 5 bases at V and 2 bases at J, with 12 bases in the middle. Germline loops: CDR1 MDHEN, CDR2 SYDVKM. This chain's CDR3 is CASSPGGPNTGELFF. The CDR3 nucleotides are TGTGCCAGCAGTCCCGGGGGGCCAAACACCGGGGAGCTGTTTTTT.

The genes are TRBV6-1 and TRBJ2-7, with TRBD1 matching 11 bases. The CDR3 spans 16 residues. The J segment lost 5 bases and the V segment lost 6 bases, leaving 12 bases of the junction unmatched. Germline lookup yields CDR1 MNHNS and CDR2 SASEGT. CDR3 DNA sequence: TGTGCCAGCAGGATCGGGACAGGGGGAATAGGCGACGAGCAGTACTTC. This gives the protein CASRIGTGGIGDEQYF.

This rearrangement joins TRBV28 to TRBJ2-5, with TRBD1 matching over 10 bases. The CDR3 length is 15 residues. The V gene's germline CDR1 is MDHEN and CDR2 SYDVKM. V dropped 8 bases and J dropped 2; count of bases not matched to a gene: 8. The CDR3 nucleotides read TGTGCCAGCTTTCCCGGGACAGGGGTACAAGAGACCCAGTACTTC. This codes for CASFPGTGVQETQYF.

This clonotype came up many times. The chain employs TRBV7-6 and TRBJ2-1, with 7 bases matching TRBD1. This CDR3 comprises 15 residues. V was clipped by 2 bases and J by 8 bases; unmatched bases: 9. CDR1 is SGHVS, CDR2 FNYEAQ, per germline. The DNA for the CDR3 is TGTGCCAGCAGCTTAATCGGGACAGCGGTCCATGAGCAGTTCTTC. It specifies CASSLIGTAVHEQFF.

A few counts support this clonotype. The V call is TRBV6-2 or TRBV6-3, the J call TRBJ1-2, with D hard to call. The CDR3 sequence is 13 residues long. Germline values: CDR1 MNHEY, CDR2 SVGEGT. V gave up 8 bases and J gave up 5 bases, with 15 bases separating them. The DNA of the CDR3 is TGTGCCAGCCGCGTCGAGAGAAATTATGGCTACACCTTC. Its translation: CASRVERNYGYTF.

This clonotype was picked up a small number of times. The CDR3 DNA reads TGTGCCAGCTCACCAGAGAAAAGACAGGGATACACCGGGGAGCTGTTTTTT. Protein sequence: CASSPEKRQGYTGELFF. This chain links TRBV18 with TRBJ2-2; TRBD1 agrees at 7 bases. CDR3 length: 17 residues. Germline V gene sequence: CDR1 KGHSH, CDR2 LQKENI. Trimming cost V 2 bases and J 3 bases; bases outside gene matches: 9.

The chain combines TRBV20-1 with TRBJ2-3, with TRBD2 matching 8 bases. Trimming at V came to 3 bases and at J to 1 base, leaving 9 bases not matched to a gene. The germline gives CDR1 DFQATT, CDR2 SNEGSKA (reference sequence). The CDR3 length is 16 residues. CDR3 DNA sequence: TGCAGTGCTAGCGATACTAGCGGATATCGCACAGATACGCAGTATTTT. This translates into CSASDTSGYRTDTQYF.

In this sample, this clonotype turned up a few times. The chain is built from TRBV4-2 and TRBJ2-7; 10 bases are a match to TRBD2. This CDR3 spans 17 amino acids. V shed 1 base and J 2 bases; nucleotides not matched to a gene: 8. Germline values: CDR1 LGHNA, CDR2 YNFKEQ. CDR3 amino acids: CASSQGLATSGTYEQYF. In nucleotides, the CDR3 is TGTGCCAGCAGCCAAGGCCTGGCAACTAGCGGGACCTACGAGCAGTACTTC.

By sample fraction, this clonotype is hyperexpanded. The rearrangement uses TRBV2 and TRBJ1-6, with 8 bases aligning to TRBD1. Germline values: CDR1 SNHLY, CDR2 FYNNEI. V gave up 7 bases and J gave up 10 bases; unmatched junction bases: 12. CDR3 length: 15 amino acids. CDR3 sequence (DNA): TGTGCCAGCACCGAAGTGGACAGGGACGGATCACCCCTCCACTTT. Residues: CASTEVDRDGSPLHF.

This rearrangement joins TRBV3-1 to TRBJ1-6; D gene unclear. V was pared by 1 base and J by 10 bases, with 14 bases between. The CDR3 has 15 amino acids. CDR1 is LGHDT, CDR2 YNNKEL, per germline (reference sequence). The DNA of the CDR3 is TGTGCCAGCAGCCAAGTGGGAAGGCTCGGGTCACCCCTCCACTTT. It is translated as CASSQVGRLGSPLHF.

This clonotype was counted between two and nine times. The J gene is TRBJ2-1, the V gene TRBV12-3 or TRBV12-4; D possibly corresponds to TRBD2 (6 bases). Trimming left V 7 bases short and J 1 base short, with 11 bases between. This CDR3 has 14 amino acids. The CDR3 sequence is CASNFAGSYNEQFF. The CDR3 bases are TGTGCCAGCAATTTCGCGGGATCCTACAATGAGCAGTTCTTC.

Only a few counts were recorded for this clonotype. V gene TRBV25-1 combines with J gene TRBJ1-1; a possible D gene is TRBD1 (6 bases). V was pared by 3 bases and J by 4 bases, with 21 bases between. The CDR3 runs to 17 residues. Germline-derived CDR1 and CDR2 are MGHDK and SYGVNS. CDR3 protein: CASSETFRGALGTEAFF. In DNA form, the CDR3 reads TGTGCCAGCAGTGAGACTTTCCGGGGGGCGCTGGGCACTGAAGCTTTCTTT.

The chain recombines TRBV12-3 or TRBV12-4 with TRBJ2-5; the D is unclear. V lost 5 bases and J 4 bases, leaving 20 bases between the germline ends. This CDR3 is 16 amino acids long. The CDR3 spells CASSPHLGSWAETQYF. CDR3 DNA: TGTGCCAGCAGTCCACACCTGGGTTCGTGGGCAGAGACCCAGTACTTC.

This clonotype appeared a few times. The chain carries TRBV20-1 and TRBJ2-7; 13 bases are a match to TRBD2. This CDR3 is 14 amino acids long. Germline loops: CDR1 DFQATT, CDR2 SNEGSKA (reference sequence). Unmatched junction bases numbered 6, after V lost 6 bases and J lost 4 bases. The CDR3 coding sequence is TGCAGTGCGGGAAGGACTAGCGGGGGTTACGAGCAGTACTTC. Protein sequence: CSAGRTSGGYEQYF.

There are many counts of this clonotype. This rearrangement joins TRBV11-2 to TRBJ2-5; 9 nucleotides agree with TRBD1. Germline CDR1 is SGHAT and CDR2 is FQNNGV. V lost 2 bases to trimming and J lost 4 bases; unmatched junction nucleotides: 11. This CDR3 comprises 17 residues. CDR3 sequence (DNA): TGTGCCAGCAGCTTAACTCGGACAGGGGAGAGGGGAGAGACCCAGTACTTC. Protein: CASSLTRTGERGETQYF.

V and J are TRBV20-1 and TRBJ2-1; TRBD2 agrees at 10 bases. Germline V gives CDR1 DFQATT, CDR2 SNEGSKA (reference sequence). CDR3 size: 16 residues. V dropped 0 bases and J dropped 10; count of bases not matched to a gene: 12. The CDR3 DNA sequence: TGCAGTGCTAGAGACGGCTGGGGACTAGCGTCAGAAGAGCAGTTCTTC. Its translation: CSARDGWGLASEEQFF.

J is TRBJ2-7 and V is TRBV20-1; TRBD2 aligns across 9 bases. CDR3 size: 15 residues. CDR1 DFQATT and CDR2 SNEGSKA come from the germline V gene (reference sequence). Germline trimming cut 0 bases from V and 6 bases from J; bases unmatched to any gene: 9. CDR3 in amino acids: CSARDVAGVGGEQYF. DNA of the CDR3: TGCAGTGCTAGAGACGTAGCGGGAGTAGGTGGCGAGCAGTACTTC.

This chain connects TRBV4-1 to TRBJ2-1, with TRBD2 identical over 10 bases. The CDR3 consists of 16 residues. Trimming at V came to 1 base and at J to 6 bases, leaving 6 bases not matched to a gene. CDR1 and CDR2 from the germline V gene are MGHRA and YSYEKL. DNA of the CDR3: TGCGCCAGCAGCCAAGGTTATGGGACTAGCGTCAATGAGCAGTTCTTC. This translates into CASSQGYGTSVNEQFF.

The rearrangement joins TRBV6-5 to TRBJ2-7, with D uncertain. This CDR3 is 13 amino acids long. V lost 6 bases and J lost 0, with 9 bases in between. From germline, CDR1 is MNHEY and CDR2 SVGAGI. This CDR3 reads CASRLGSSYEQYF. DNA of the CDR3: TGTGCCAGCAGGCTGGGAAGCTCCTACGAGCAGTACTTC.